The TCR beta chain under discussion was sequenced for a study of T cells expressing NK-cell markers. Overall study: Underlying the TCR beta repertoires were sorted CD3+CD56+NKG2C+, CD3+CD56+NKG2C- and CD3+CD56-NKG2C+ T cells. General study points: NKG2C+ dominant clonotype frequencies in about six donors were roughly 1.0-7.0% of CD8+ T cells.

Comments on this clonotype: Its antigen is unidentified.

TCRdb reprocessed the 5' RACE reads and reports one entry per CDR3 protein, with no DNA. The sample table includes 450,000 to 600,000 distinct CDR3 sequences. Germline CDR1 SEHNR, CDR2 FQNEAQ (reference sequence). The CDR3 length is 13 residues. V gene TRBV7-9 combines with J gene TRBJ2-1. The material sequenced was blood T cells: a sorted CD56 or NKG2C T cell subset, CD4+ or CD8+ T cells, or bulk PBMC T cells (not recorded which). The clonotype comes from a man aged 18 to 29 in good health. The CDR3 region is CASSLPTVNEQFF.